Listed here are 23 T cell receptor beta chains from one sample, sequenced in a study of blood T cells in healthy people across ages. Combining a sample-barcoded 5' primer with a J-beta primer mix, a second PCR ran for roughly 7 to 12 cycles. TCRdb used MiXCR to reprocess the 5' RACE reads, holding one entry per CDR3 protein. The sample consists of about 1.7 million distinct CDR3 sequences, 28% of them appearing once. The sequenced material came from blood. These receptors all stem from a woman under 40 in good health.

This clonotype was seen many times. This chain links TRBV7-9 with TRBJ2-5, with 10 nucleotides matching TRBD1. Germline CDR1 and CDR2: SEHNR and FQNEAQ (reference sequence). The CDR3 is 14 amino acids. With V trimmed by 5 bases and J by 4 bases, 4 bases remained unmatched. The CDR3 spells CASSAGTGVETQYF. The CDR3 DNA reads TGTGCCAGCAGCGCCGGGACAGGGGTAGAGACCCAGTACTTC.

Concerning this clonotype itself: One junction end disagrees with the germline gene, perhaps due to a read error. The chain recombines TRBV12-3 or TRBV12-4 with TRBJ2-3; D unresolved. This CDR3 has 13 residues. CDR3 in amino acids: CASSLESPDAQYF. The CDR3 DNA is TGTGCCAGCAGTTTAGAGTCCCCAGATGCGCAGTATTTT.

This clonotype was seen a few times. For the CDR3, the DNA is TGCAGCGACGGGGGGGACACTGAAGCTTTCTTT. This gives the protein CSDGGDTEAFF. The rearrangement joins TRBV29-1 to TRBJ1-1; TRBD1 might be the D (5 bases). The CDR3 totals 11 residues. The germline V gene has CDR1 SQVTM and CDR2 ANQGSEA. V dropped 7 bases and J dropped 3 bases, with 9 bases sitting between them.

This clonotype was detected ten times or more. The CDR3 bases are TGTGCCAGCAGTCCCATCTCGGGACGCTTCCTCTCCTACGAGCAGTACTTC. As protein: CASSPISGRFLSYEQYF. The rearrangement joins TRBV28 to TRBJ2-7; D may match TRBD1 or TRBD2 (5 bases each). The length of the CDR3 is 17 residues. V gave up 5 bases and J gave up 0 bases, with 20 bases separating them. In germline, CDR1 is MDHEN, CDR2 SYDVKM.

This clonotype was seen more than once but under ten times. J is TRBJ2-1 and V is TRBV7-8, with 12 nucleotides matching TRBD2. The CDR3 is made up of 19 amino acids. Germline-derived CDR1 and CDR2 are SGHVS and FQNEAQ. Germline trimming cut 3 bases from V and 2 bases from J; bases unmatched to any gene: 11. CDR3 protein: CASSFRLAGGTTAYNEQFF. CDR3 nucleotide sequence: TGTGCCAGCAGCTTCCGGCTAGCGGGAGGGACCACTGCCTACAATGAGCAGTTCTTC. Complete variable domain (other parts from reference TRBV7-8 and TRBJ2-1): GAGVSQSPRYKVAKRGQDVALRCDPISGHVSLFWYQQALGQGPEFLTYFQNEAQLDKSGLPSDRFFAERPEGSVSTLKIQRTQQEDSAVYLCASSFRLAGGTTAYNEQFFGPGTRLTVL.

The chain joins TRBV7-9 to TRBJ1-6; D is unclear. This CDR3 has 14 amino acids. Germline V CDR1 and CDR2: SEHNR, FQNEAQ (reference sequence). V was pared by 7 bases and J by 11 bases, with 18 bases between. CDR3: CASTPGRNHAPLHF. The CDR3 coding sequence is TGTGCCAGCACCCCCGGACGGAACCATGCACCCCTCCACTTT.

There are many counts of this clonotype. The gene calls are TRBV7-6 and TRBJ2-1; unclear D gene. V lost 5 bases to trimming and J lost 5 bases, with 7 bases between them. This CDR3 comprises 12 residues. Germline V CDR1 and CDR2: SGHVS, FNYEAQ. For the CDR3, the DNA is TGTGCCAGCAGCCCATCAAACAATGAGCAGTTCTTC. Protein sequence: CASSPSNNEQFF.

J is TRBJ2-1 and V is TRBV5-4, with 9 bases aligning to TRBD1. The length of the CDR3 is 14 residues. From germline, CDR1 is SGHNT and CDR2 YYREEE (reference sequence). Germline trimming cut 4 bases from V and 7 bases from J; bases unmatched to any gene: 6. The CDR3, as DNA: TGTGCCAGCAGCCCTTTCGGACAGGGGAATGAGCAGTTCTTC. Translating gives CASSPFGQGNEQFF.

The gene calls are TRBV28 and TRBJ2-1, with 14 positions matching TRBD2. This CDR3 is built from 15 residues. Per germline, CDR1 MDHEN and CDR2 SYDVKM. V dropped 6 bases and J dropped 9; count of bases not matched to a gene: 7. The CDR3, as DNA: TGTGCCAGCAGGCCGACTAGCGGGGGGGCCATTGAGCAGTTCTTC. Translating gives CASRPTSGGAIEQFF.

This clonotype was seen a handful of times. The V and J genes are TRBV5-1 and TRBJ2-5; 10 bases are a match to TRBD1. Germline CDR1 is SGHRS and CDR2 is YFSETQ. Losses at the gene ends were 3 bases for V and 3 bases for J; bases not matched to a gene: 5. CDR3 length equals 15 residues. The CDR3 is CASSSTGGPEETQYF. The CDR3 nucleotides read TGCGCCAGCAGCTCGACAGGGGGCCCCGAAGAGACCCAGTACTTC.

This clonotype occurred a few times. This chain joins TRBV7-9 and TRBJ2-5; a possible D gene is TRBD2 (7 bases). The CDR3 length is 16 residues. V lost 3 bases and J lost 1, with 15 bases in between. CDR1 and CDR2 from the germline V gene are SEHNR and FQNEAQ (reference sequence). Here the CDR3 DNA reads TGTGCCAGCAGCTTCCCGGGGGGCGCATCCCAAGAGACCCAGTACTTC. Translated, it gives CASSFPGGASQETQYF.

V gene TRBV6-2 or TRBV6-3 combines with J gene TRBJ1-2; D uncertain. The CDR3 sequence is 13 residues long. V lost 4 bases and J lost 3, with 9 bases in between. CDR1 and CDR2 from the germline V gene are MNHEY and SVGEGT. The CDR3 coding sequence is TGTGCCAGCAGTTCCCTGGTCCACTATGGCTACACCTTC. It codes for CASSSLVHYGYTF.

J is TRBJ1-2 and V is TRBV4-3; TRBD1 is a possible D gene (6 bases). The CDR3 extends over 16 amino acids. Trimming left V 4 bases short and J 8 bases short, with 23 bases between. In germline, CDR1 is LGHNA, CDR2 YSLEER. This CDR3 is CASSPQTGGAAGGYTF. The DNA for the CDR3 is TGCGCCAGCAGCCCCCAGACGGGGGGGGCGGCAGGGGGCTACACCTTC.

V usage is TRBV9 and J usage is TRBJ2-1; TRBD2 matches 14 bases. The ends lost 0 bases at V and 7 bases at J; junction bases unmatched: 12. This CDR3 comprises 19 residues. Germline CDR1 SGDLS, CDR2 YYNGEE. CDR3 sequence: CASSVALGLAGGRQNEQFF. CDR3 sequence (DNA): TGTGCCAGCAGCGTAGCTTTAGGACTAGCGGGGGGTCGTCAGAATGAGCAGTTCTTC.

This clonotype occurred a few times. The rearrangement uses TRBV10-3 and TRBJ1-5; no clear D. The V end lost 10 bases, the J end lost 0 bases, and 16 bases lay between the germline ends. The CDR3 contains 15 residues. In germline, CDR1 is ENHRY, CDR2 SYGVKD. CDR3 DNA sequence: TGTGCCACCACGAAGGCGGAGTATAGCAATCAGCCCCAGCATTTT. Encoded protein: CATTKAEYSNQPQHF.

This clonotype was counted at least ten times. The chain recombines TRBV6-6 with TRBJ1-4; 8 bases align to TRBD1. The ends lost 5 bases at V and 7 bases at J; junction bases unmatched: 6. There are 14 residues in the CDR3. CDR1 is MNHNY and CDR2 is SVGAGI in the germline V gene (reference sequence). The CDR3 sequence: CASSQGTGREKLFF. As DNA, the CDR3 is TGTGCCAGCAGTCAGGGGACAGGTCGTGAAAAACTGTTTTTT.

In nucleotides, the CDR3 is TGTGCCAGCAGCCCCTTGGAGGGGAGGGAGACCCAGTACTTC. It codes for CASSPLEGRETQYF. The chain is built from TRBV6-1 and TRBJ2-5; possibly TRBD2 for D (6 bases). Germline V gene data show CDR1 as MNHNS and CDR2 as SASEGT. V dropped 6 bases and J dropped 5 bases, with 16 bases sitting between them. The CDR3 is made up of 14 amino acids.

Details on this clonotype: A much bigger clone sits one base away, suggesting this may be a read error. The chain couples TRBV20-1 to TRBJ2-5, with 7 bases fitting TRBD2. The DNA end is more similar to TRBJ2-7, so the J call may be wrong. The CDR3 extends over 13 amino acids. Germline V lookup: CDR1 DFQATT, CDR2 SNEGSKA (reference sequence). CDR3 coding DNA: TGTAGAGCCCTTGGGGAGGGAACCTACGAGCAGTACTTC. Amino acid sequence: CRALGEGTYEQYF.

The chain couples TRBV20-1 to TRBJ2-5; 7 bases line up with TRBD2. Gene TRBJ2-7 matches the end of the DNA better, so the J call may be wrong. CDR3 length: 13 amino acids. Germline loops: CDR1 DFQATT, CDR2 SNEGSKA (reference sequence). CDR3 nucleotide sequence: TGCAGTGCTATCCCCGGGACTACCTACGAGCAGTACTTC. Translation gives CSAIPGTTYEQYF.

The CDR3: CASSFLAGAQETQYF. The CDR3 DNA is TGTGCCAGCAGCTTTCTAGCGGGGGCCCAAGAGACCCAGTACTTC. This chain joins TRBV7-9 and TRBJ2-5, with TRBD2 identical over 10 bases. V dropped 3 bases and J dropped 1; count of bases not matched to a gene: 2. Germline CDR1 SEHNR, CDR2 FQNEAQ (reference sequence). This CDR3 has 15 residues.

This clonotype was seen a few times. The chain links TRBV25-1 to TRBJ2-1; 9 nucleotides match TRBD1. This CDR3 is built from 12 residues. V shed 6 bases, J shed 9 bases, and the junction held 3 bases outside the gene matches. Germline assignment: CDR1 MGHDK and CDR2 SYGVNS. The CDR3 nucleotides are TGTGCCAGCAGGACAGGGGGGAGTGAGCAGTTCTTC. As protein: CASRTGGSEQFF.

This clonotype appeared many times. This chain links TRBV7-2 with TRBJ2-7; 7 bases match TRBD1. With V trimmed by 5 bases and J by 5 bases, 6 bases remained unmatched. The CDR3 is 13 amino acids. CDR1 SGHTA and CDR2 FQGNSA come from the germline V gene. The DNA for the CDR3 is TGTGCCAGCAGCCGACAGGGCCCCCACGAGCAGTACTTC. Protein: CASSRQGPHEQYF. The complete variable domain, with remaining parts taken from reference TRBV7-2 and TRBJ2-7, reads GAGVSQSPSNKVTEKGKDVELRCDPISGHTALYWYRQSLGQGLEFLIYFQGNSAPDKSGLPSDRFSAERTGGSVSTLTIQRTQQEDSAVYLCASSRQGPHEQYFGPGTRLTVT.

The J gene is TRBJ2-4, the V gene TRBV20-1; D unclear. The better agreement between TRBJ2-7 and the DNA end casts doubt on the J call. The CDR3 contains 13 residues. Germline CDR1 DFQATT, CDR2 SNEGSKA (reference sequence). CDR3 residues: CSALSGRHYEQYF. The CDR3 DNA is TGCAGTGCCCTGTCCGGACGGCACTACGAGCAGTACTTC.